A selection of T cell receptor beta chains follows, all from one sample in a study of vaccination and CD4 T cells after COVID-19. TCRdb redid the calling of the PCR reads with MiXCR, one entry per CDR3 protein. This table has over 25,000 distinct CDR3 sequences, 50% appearing once. Sequencing used CD4+ T cells from blood, obtained about 7 months after SARS-CoV-2 vaccination. The receptors were sampled from a human donor who had recovered from COVID-19. Both conserved end residues are part of each CDR3.

CDR3aa: CGARAWAADTQYF
j_gene: TRBJ2-3
v_gene: TRBV20-1

CDR3aa: CASSPGTGSYEQYF
j_gene: TRBJ2-7
v_gene: TRBV7-6

CDR3aa: CASSVSRWKNYEQYF
j_gene: TRBJ2-7
v_gene: TRBV10-2

CDR3aa: CASSLPPGGRASYEQYF
j_gene: TRBJ2-7
v_gene: TRBV7-9

CDR3aa: CSARQATGYTF
j_gene: TRBJ1-2
v_gene: TRBV20-1

CDR3aa: CASSGNSGFPNYGYTF
j_gene: TRBJ1-2
v_gene: TRBV27

CDR3aa: CASSAGQAIQYF
j_gene: TRBJ2-4
v_gene: TRBV7-9

CDR3aa: CSAREQGVGGELFF
j_gene: TRBJ2-2
v_gene: TRBV20-1

CDR3aa: CSAPPSGTSQETQYF
j_gene: TRBJ2-5
v_gene: TRBV20-1

CDR3aa: CSAPASIVSGNEQFF
j_gene: TRBJ2-1
v_gene: TRBV20-1

CDR3aa: CSAGKETQYF
j_gene: TRBJ2-5
v_gene: TRBV20-1

CDR3aa: CASSPSTQGNQPQHF
j_gene: TRBJ1-5
v_gene: TRBV18

CDR3aa: CASSMGPNYGYTF
j_gene: TRBJ1-2
v_gene: TRBV19

CDR3aa: CAISESWVGDEAFF
j_gene: TRBJ1-1
v_gene: TRBV10-3

CDR3aa: CSARILAYDNEQFF
j_gene: TRBJ2-1
v_gene: TRBV20-1

CDR3aa: CSAEQGTDGYTF
j_gene: TRBJ1-2
v_gene: TRBV20-1

CDR3aa: CATSDLGTSGYYEQYF
j_gene: TRBJ2-7
v_gene: TRBV24-1

CDR3aa: CASRGLAGGGGQFF
j_gene: TRBJ2-1
v_gene: TRBV6-1

CDR3aa: CASSLAGPQETQYF
j_gene: TRBJ2-5
v_gene: TRBV28

CDR3aa: CASSAGVGGTYEQYF
j_gene: TRBJ2-7
v_gene: TRBV25-1

CDR3aa: CASSTLYRESGYTF
j_gene: TRBJ1-2
v_gene: TRBV27

CDR3aa: CASSFLRMNTEAFF
j_gene: TRBJ1-1
v_gene: TRBV28

CDR3aa: CASSDSEGVNEQFF
j_gene: TRBJ2-1
v_gene: TRBV6-4

CDR3aa: CSGGLAGVSDTQYF
j_gene: TRBJ2-3
v_gene: TRBV20-1

CDR3aa: CASSESRGSYEQYF
j_gene: TRBJ2-7
v_gene: TRBV6-1

CDR3aa: CASSLGENYGYTF
j_gene: TRBJ1-2
v_gene: TRBV7-6

CDR3aa: CASSGTGYNEQFF
j_gene: TRBJ2-1
v_gene: TRBV10-2

CDR3aa: CASSLARGGGAYEQYF
j_gene: TRBJ2-7
v_gene: TRBV7-9

CDR3aa: CASSIGRERYEQYF
j_gene: TRBJ2-7
v_gene: TRBV19

CDR3aa: CASSLITDTQYF
j_gene: TRBJ2-3
v_gene: TRBV27

CDR3aa: CASSSGGTDTQYF
j_gene: TRBJ2-3
v_gene: TRBV7-9

CDR3aa: CASSLVAGGIVETQYF
j_gene: TRBJ2-5
v_gene: TRBV12-3/TRBV12-4

CDR3aa: CASSSGQWTGELFF
j_gene: TRBJ2-2
v_gene: TRBV11-3

CDR3aa: CASSTSGSGYEQFF
j_gene: TRBJ2-1
v_gene: TRBV19

CDR3aa: CSARGSDGTIQYF
j_gene: TRBJ2-4
v_gene: TRBV20-1

CDR3aa: CASSLDTSVLGEQFF
j_gene: TRBJ2-1
v_gene: TRBV7-3

CDR3aa: CASSDSATEAFF
j_gene: TRBJ1-1
v_gene: TRBV28

CDR3aa: CASSDQARPKNSPLHF
j_gene: TRBJ1-6
v_gene: TRBV6-4

CDR3aa: CASRGRFPRYNEQFF
j_gene: TRBJ2-1
v_gene: TRBV21-1

CDR3aa: CASSDGLGGGEQFF
j_gene: TRBJ2-1
v_gene: TRBV6-4

CDR3aa: CASSLLAGVSAETQYF
j_gene: TRBJ2-5
v_gene: TRBV11-1

CDR3aa: CSATGTTQETQYF
j_gene: TRBJ2-5
v_gene: TRBV20-1

CDR3aa: CASSVQGRGEQYF
j_gene: TRBJ2-7
v_gene: TRBV6-1

CDR3aa: CSATFDEIRRWETQYF
j_gene: TRBJ2-5
v_gene: TRBV20-1

CDR3aa: CSASPETSGRKQYF
j_gene: TRBJ2-7
v_gene: TRBV20-1

CDR3aa: CASRQGGYTEAFF
j_gene: TRBJ1-1
v_gene: TRBV2